The rows below give T cell receptor beta chains drawn from one sample of a study of blood T cell repertoires in COVID-19. Here immunoSEQ multiplex PCR was the method, and the copy in TCRdb shows in-frame clones only, minus some. Altogether under 150,000 clones are present, 85% to 90% being singletons, with the ten largest covering roughly a tenth. The sequenced sample consisted of peripheral blood. These receptors were collected from a man aged 50 or older with active or convalescent COVID-19. Both conserved end residues are part of each CDR3. Each record gives: D gene, V gene, clone size, J gene, CDR3 DNA, CDR3 protein. The D gene is left open where the match is weak. The size entry is marked missing in some rows and otherwise reads once, few, many or a size class.

TRBD1	TRBV18	.	TRBJ2-5	TGTGCCAGCTCGCTCGGGGACAGGAACCAAGAGACCCAGTACTTC	CASSLGDRNQETQYF
TRBD1	TRBV19	.	TRBJ1-4	TGTGCCAGTAGTACGGGACAGGTTGAAAAACTGTTTTTT	CASSTGQVEKLFF
.	TRBV28	.	TRBJ2-6	TGTGCCAGCAGTTTGGCGGGGGCCGGGGCCAACGTCCTGACTTTC	CASSLAGAGANVLTF
.	TRBV6-5	.	TRBJ1-4	TGTGCCAGCAGTCCCTGGGGCAGGGGAGAAAAACTGTTTTTT	CASSPWGRGEKLFF
.	TRBV7-2	once	TRBJ1-1	TGTGCCAGCAGCTTACTCGGGGGGAGGAACACTGAAGCTTTCTTT	CASSLLGGRNTEAFF
.	TRBV27	.	TRBJ1-1	TGTGCCAGCAGTCCTTCCAGGGGCGTGACTGAAGCTTTCTTT	CASSPSRGVTEAFF
TRBD1	TRBV28	.	TRBJ1-5	TGTGCCAGCACTTTCGGTGGGACAGGGGGTCAGCCCCAGCATTTT	CASTFGGTGGQPQHF
.	TRBV9	.	TRBJ2-1	TGTGCCAGCAGCGTGAAGGACTATCCCTCCTACAATGAGCAGTTCTTC	CASSVKDYPSYNEQFF
TRBD2	TRBV15	.	TRBJ2-1	TGTGCCACCAGCGGGGTGCGGGAGCAAGTTAGTGAGCAGTTCTTC	CATSGVREQVSEQFF
TRBD1	TRBV7-9	.	TRBJ2-2	TGTGCCAGCAGCCTCCAGGGGGCTACCGGGGAGCTGTTTTTT	CASSLQGATGELFF
.	TRBV4-2	.	TRBJ2-1	TGTGCCAGCAGCCAAGTCTCGAGGCGGGAGCAGTTCTTC	CASSQVSRREQFF
.	TRBV14	.	TRBJ1-1	TGTGCCAGCAGCCAAGGCGTATTAGATACTGAAGCTTTCTTT	CASSQGVLDTEAFF
TRBD2	TRBV28	.	TRBJ2-7	TGTGCCAGCAGTCGCCGAGCGGGAAAGCGCGACGAGCAGTACTTC	CASSRRAGKRDEQYF
TRBD1	TRBV29-1	.	TRBJ2-7	TGCAGCGTTGACCTCGGACAGGGGAAACCCGGCGAGCAGTACTTC	CSVDLGQGKPGEQYF
.	TRBV28	.	TRBJ2-3	TGTGCCAGCAGTTTGTCAGGGAAAGATACGCAGTATTTT	CASSLSGKDTQYF
.	TRBV5-1	.	TRBJ2-6	TGCGCCAGCAGCTTGGGGACATCCCTCGGGTCTGGGGCCAACGTCCTGACTTTC	CASSLGTSLGSGANVLTF
TRBD1	TRBV27	.	TRBJ2-3	TGTGCCAGCAGTTTAGGGACAGGGCTCCCAGATACGCAGTATTTT	CASSLGTGLPDTQYF